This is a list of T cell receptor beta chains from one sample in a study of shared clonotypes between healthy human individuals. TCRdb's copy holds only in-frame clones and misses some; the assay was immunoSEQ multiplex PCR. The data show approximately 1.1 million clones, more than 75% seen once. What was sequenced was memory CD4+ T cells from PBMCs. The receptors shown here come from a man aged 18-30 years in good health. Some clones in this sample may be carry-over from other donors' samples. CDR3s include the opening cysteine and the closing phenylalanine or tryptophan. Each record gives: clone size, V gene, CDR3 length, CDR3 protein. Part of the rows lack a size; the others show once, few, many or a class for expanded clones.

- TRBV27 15 CASSDLGTRGETQYF
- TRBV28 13 CASRKQGVETQYF
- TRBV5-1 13 CASTSGTVTEAFF
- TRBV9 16 CASSVGGLAQVSEQFF
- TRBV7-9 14 CASSLGGPSYEQYF
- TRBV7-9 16 CASSNASGANTGELFF
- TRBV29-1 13 CSGGGLASDEQYF
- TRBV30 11 CAWSVGNGYTF
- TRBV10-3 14 CAISAGGSSYEQYF
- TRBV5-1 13 CASSFSENTEAFF
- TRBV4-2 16 CASSQGSGLANYGYTF
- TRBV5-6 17 CASSSLREGRDTGELFF
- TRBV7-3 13 CASSPGSRETQYF
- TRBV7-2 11 CASSIRTEAFF
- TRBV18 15 CASSPYRGSGNTIYF
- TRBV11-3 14 CASSQLSGTGELFF
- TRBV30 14 CAWTPSGSEGSQYF
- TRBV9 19 CASSVDNGLREGISYEQYF
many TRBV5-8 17 CASSLVPSGRSSYEQYF
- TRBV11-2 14 CASSLVQMNTEAFF
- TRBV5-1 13 CASSTELRNEQFF
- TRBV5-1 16 CASSLEAVVAGERQFF
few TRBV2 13 CASNGQTPYEQYF
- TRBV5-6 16 CASSLYRTYSNQPQHF
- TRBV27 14 CASSRDRGAYEQYF